The 18 T cell receptor beta chains below all came from one sample that was sequenced in a study of somatic mutations in cytotoxic T cells in rheumatoid arthritis. Profiled with immunoSEQ multiplex PCR; TCRdb holds only in-frame clones, not every one. The table includes around 19,000 clones, around 63% detected once. Input material: CD8+ T cells sorted from blood. Source of these receptors: an adult with rheumatoid arthritis.

The rearrangement links TRBV29-1 to TRBJ2-5; D may correspond to TRBD1 or TRBD2 (6 bases each). The CDR3 length is 15 residues. Trimming removed 3 bases from V and 5 bases from J, with 19 bases in between. CDR1 is SQVTM and CDR2 is ANQGSEA in the germline V gene. CDR3 protein: CSVDGLGGAGETQYF. CDR3 coding DNA: TGCAGCGTTGATGGTTTGGGGGGCGCCGGGGAGACCCAGTACTTC.

This sequence joins TRBV2 and TRBJ1-5; the match to TRBD1 covers 9 bases. Germline loops: CDR1 SNHLY, CDR2 FYNNEI. V shed 10 bases, J shed 3 bases, and the junction held 10 bases outside the gene matches. The CDR3 totals 15 residues. For the CDR3, the DNA is TGTGCCACCAGAGCCGGGACAGGGATCAATCAGCCCCAGCATTTT. Translated: CATRAGTGINQPQHF.

As regards this clone: Additional DNA sequences in this sample encode the identical CDR3. The chain is built from TRBV4-3 and TRBJ2-7; D is tentatively TRBD1 or TRBD2 (5 bases each). The CDR3 is made up of 16 amino acids. V lost 0 bases and J 3 bases, leaving 15 bases between the germline ends. Germline-derived CDR1 and CDR2 are LGHNA and YSLEER. CDR3 sequence: CASSQEDRGLSYEQYF. For the CDR3, the DNA is TGCGCCAGCAGCCAAGAGGACCGGGGCCTTAGCTACGAGCAGTACTTC.

This chain joins TRBV27 and TRBJ2-7; weak D call: TRBD2 (6 bases). This CDR3 contains 14 residues. The V gene lost 2 bases and the J gene lost 3 bases, with 11 bases spanning the gap. CDR1 MNHEY and CDR2 SMNVEV come from the germline V gene (reference sequence). The CDR3 bases are TGTGCCAGCAGTTTAGGCGGGGAGGTCTACGAGCAGTACTTC. Amino acids: CASSLGGEVYEQYF.

This CDR3 reads CASSEAAGGNTIYF. The CDR3 DNA reads TGTGCCAGCAGTGAAGCGGCAGGGGGAAACACCATATATTTT. The chain is built from TRBV6-1 and TRBJ1-3, with D perhaps matching TRBD1 (5 bases). The CDR3 sequence is 14 residues long. V gave up 0 bases and J gave up 4 bases, with 7 bases separating them. Germline V gives CDR1 MNHNS, CDR2 SASEGT.

This clone is medium-sized. The chain recombines TRBV4-3 with TRBJ1-2, with D tentatively TRBD1 (5 bases). The V gene lost 4 bases and the J gene lost 0 bases, with 18 bases spanning the gap. Germline lookup yields CDR1 LGHNA and CDR2 YSLEER. The CDR3 is 17 residues long. CDR3: CASSPQAGAGTNYGYTF. DNA of the CDR3: TGCGCCAGCAGCCCCCAGGCGGGTGCAGGGACTAACTATGGCTACACCTTC.

This clone was picked up a small number of times. The rearrangement joins TRBV4-3 to TRBJ2-3; maybe TRBD2 (5 bases). CDR1 LGHNA and CDR2 YSLEER come from the germline V gene. The germline V and J ends were trimmed by 4 bases and 1 base, with 12 bases remaining between them. This CDR3 is 15 amino acids long. This CDR3 reads CASSLGDRGTDTQYF. In DNA form, the CDR3 reads TGCGCCAGCAGCCTGGGAGACCGAGGCACAGATACGCAGTATTTT.

The chain combines TRBV9 with TRBJ1-1, with D unclear. Trimming removed 4 bases from V and 4 bases from J, with 14 bases in between. The CDR3 runs to 14 residues. Germline CDR1 is SGDLS and CDR2 is YYNGEE. CDR3 sequence reads: CASSPPRAVTEAFF. For the CDR3, the DNA is TGTGCCAGCAGCCCGCCCCGGGCCGTCACTGAAGCTTTCTTT.

V gene TRBV6-5 combines with J gene TRBJ2-5; D is undetermined. The J call is in doubt because the DNA end fits TRBJ2-7 better. The germline V gene encodes CDR1 MNHEY and CDR2 SVGAGI. The CDR3 spans 12 residues. CDR3: CASSYGPYEQYF. CDR3 DNA sequence: TGTGCCAGCAGTTACGGCCCCTACGAGCAGTACTTC.

In its sample, this clone was seen once. The chain joins TRBV19 to TRBJ2-1; the match to TRBD2 covers 9 bases. V shed 3 bases, J shed 2 bases, and the junction held 2 bases outside the gene matches. The CDR3 is made up of 15 amino acids. CDR1 and CDR2 (germline): LNHDA, SQIVND (reference sequence). CDR3 residues: CASSMSGGPYNEQFF. In DNA, the CDR3 is TGTGCCAGTAGTATGAGCGGGGGGCCCTACAATGAGCAGTTCTTC.

The chain combines TRBV27 with TRBJ2-3; 7 nucleotides agree with TRBD2. Germline V CDR1 and CDR2: MNHEY, SMNVEV (reference sequence). The CDR3 contains 14 residues. Germline trimming cut 2 bases from V and 4 bases from J; bases unmatched to any gene: 3. This chain's CDR3 is CASSLRAGSDTQYF. CDR3 nucleotides: TGTGCCAGCAGTTTACGAGCGGGGTCAGATACGCAGTATTTT.

The rearrangement joins TRBV4-1 to TRBJ1-5; possible D gene TRBD1, 5 bases. Germline CDR1 reads MGHRA; CDR2 reads YSYEKL. Trimming pared 1 base from V and 4 bases from J, leaving 14 bases between. CDR3 length: 16 amino acids. This chain's CDR3 is CASSQAGDRGNQPQHF. CDR3 coding DNA: TGCGCCAGCAGCCAAGCGGGGGACCGAGGAAATCAGCCCCAGCATTTT.

The chain joins TRBV27 to TRBJ1-5; D is perhaps TRBD1 (6 bases). Germline assignment: CDR1 MNHEY and CDR2 SMNVEV (reference sequence). V was clipped by 5 bases and J by 3 bases, with 14 bases between them. The CDR3 is 15 amino acids. The CDR3 DNA reads TGTGCCAGCAGTCCGAAATGGACAGACAATCAGCCCCAGCATTTT. Its protein product is CASSPKWTDNQPQHF.

The V call is TRBV4-3, the J call TRBJ2-7; no clear D. CDR3 length: 14 residues. Germline V gene lookup returns CDR1 LGHNA and CDR2 YSLEER. The V gene lost 0 bases and the J gene lost 2 bases, with 8 bases spanning the gap. CDR3 residues: CASSQDKTAYEQYF. The CDR3 nucleotides read TGCGCCAGCAGCCAAGATAAGACCGCCTACGAGCAGTACTTC.

Sample share makes this clone medium-sized (0.01 to 0.1%). The V call is TRBV6-5, the J call TRBJ2-7, with 8 nucleotides matching TRBD1. This CDR3 region has 15 residues. Germline V gene sequence: CDR1 MNHEY, CDR2 SVGAGI. The V gene end was trimmed by 0 bases and the J gene end by 6 bases; junction bases not matched to a gene: 7. CDR3 in DNA: TGTGCCAGCAGTTACTCTGGGCCAGGGGGCGGCGAGCAGTACTTC. Protein: CASSYSGPGGGEQYF.

The chain uses TRBV27 and TRBJ1-4, with 7 positions matching TRBD1. With 4 bases clipped from V and 12 bases from J, the junction kept 8 bases outside the gene matches. Germline V gene lookup returns CDR1 MNHEY and CDR2 SMNVEV (reference sequence). The CDR3 totals 13 residues. Written as DNA, the CDR3 is TGTGCCAGCAGTTCCCTCAGGGGGACAGAACTGTTTTTT. Translated, it gives CASSSLRGTELFF.

V usage is TRBV18 and J usage is TRBJ1-5, with a weak D call TRBD1 (5 bases). The V end lost 3 bases, the J end lost 5 bases, and 11 bases lay between the germline ends. The CDR3 contains 14 residues. Germline V gene lookup returns CDR1 KGHSH and CDR2 LQKENI. This chain's CDR3 is CASSPQGADQPQHF. The CDR3, as DNA: TGTGCCAGCTCACCTCAAGGGGCTGATCAGCCCCAGCATTTT.

This clone was seen just once. The gene calls are TRBV7-9 and TRBJ2-7, with D perhaps TRBD1 or TRBD2 (5 bases each). V gave up 5 bases and J gave up 6 bases, with 17 bases separating them. Germline CDR1 SEHNR, CDR2 FQNEAQ (reference sequence). The CDR3 spans 14 residues. Here the CDR3 reads CASSADTGWPEQYF. The DNA of the CDR3 is TGTGCCAGCAGCGCGGACACGGGATGGCCCGAGCAGTACTTC.